This T cell receptor beta chain appears in the sequencing data of a study of T cell changes during pregnancy in multiple sclerosis. Some clones are missing from TCRdb's copy, which holds only in-frame ones; the method was immunoSEQ multiplex PCR. Of some 80,000 clones listed, more than 70% are singletons. Trimming pared 7 bases from V and 3 bases from J, leaving 18 bases between. CDR3 length: 15 amino acids. Germline CDR1 reads MDHEN; CDR2 reads SYDVKM. Material: peripheral blood, obtained in the first trimester of pregnancy. The sequence was collected from a female donor in good health, enrolled as a control in a pregnancy study. The V and J genes are TRBV28 and TRBJ1-2; D is undetermined. CDR3 in amino acids: CASIPRVGVDYGYTF. The CDR3 DNA reads as TGTGCCAGCATTCCGAGGGTGGGAGTCGACTATGGCTACACCTTC.